One and the same sample provided the 30 T cell receptor beta chains below, sequenced in a study of blood T cell repertoires in COVID-19. Profiled with immunoSEQ multiplex PCR; TCRdb holds only in-frame clones, not every one. This sample yields approximately 50,000 clones, of which 90% are seen a single time; around 3.6% belongs to the top ten. Sample: peripheral blood. Every receptor here comes from a human donor in a cohort sampled during active COVID-19.

This clone was picked up one time. The V gene is TRBV19, the J gene TRBJ2-1; D is undetermined. The germline CDR1 and CDR2 sequences are LNHDA and SQIVND (reference sequence). The ends were cut back, 5 bases at V and 0 bases at J, with 11 bases in the middle. The CDR3 extends over 15 amino acids. The CDR3 region has the DNA TGTGCCAGTAGTGTTTATAGGAGCTCCTACAATGAGCAGTTCTTC. Protein product: CASSVYRSSYNEQFF.

The rearrangement uses TRBV20-1 and TRBJ2-1; TRBD2 matches 8 bases. CDR1 and CDR2 (germline): DFQATT, SNEGSKA (reference sequence). The V and J ends lost 3 bases and 5 bases, in that order; junction bases with no gene match: 9. The CDR3 length is 15 residues. DNA for the CDR3: TGCAGTGCTAGTAGCGGGACCCGTCCGAACAATGAGCAGTTCTTC. As protein: CSASSGTRPNNEQFF.

The gene calls are TRBV6-5 and TRBJ1-2; D gene unclear. This CDR3 is 13 amino acids long. CDR1 MNHEY and CDR2 SVGAGI come from the germline V gene. Trimming stripped 8 bases from V and 4 bases from J, with 14 bases between. Here the CDR3 DNA reads TGTGCCAGCGTAGGGCGCGAGGGCTATGGCTACACCTTC. It is translated as CASVGREGYGYTF.

This rearrangement joins TRBV28 to TRBJ1-2, with no clear D. V gave up 6 bases and J gave up 8 bases, with 13 bases separating them. Germline values: CDR1 MDHEN, CDR2 SYDVKM. This CDR3 spans 12 amino acids. DNA of the CDR3: TGTGCCAGCAGGGCGGCCCCGAAGGGCTACACCTTC. It specifies CASRAAPKGYTF.

This clone was counted only a few times. This chain connects TRBV3-1 (or the pseudogene TRBV3-2) to TRBJ2-5; D is possibly TRBD1 (7 bases). The CDR3 is 16 amino acids. Germline V CDR1 and CDR2: LGHDT, YNNKEL (reference sequence). V was clipped by 5 bases and J by 3 bases, with 19 bases between them. The CDR3 DNA reads TGTGCCAGCAGCGAAATGAACGGCGGGACAGAAGAGACCCAGTACTTC. It is translated as CASSEMNGGTEETQYF.

The gene calls are TRBV9 and TRBJ2-7; 7 nucleotides agree with TRBD2. V lost 3 bases and J lost 2; bases outside the gene matches: 2. The CDR3 has 13 residues. The germline gives CDR1 SGDLS, CDR2 YYNGEE. The CDR3 protein is CASSAGLAYEQYF. As DNA, the CDR3 is TGTGCCAGCAGCGCCGGACTAGCCTACGAGCAGTACTTC.

The rearrangement links TRBV6-2 or TRBV6-3 to TRBJ1-4; 8 nucleotides line up with TRBD1. With 6 bases clipped from V and 3 bases from J, the junction kept 6 bases outside the gene matches. The CDR3 covers 15 residues. Germline V gene lookup returns CDR1 MNHEY and CDR2 SVGEGT. CDR3 region: CASSLDRASNEKLFF. The DNA of the CDR3 is TGTGCCAGCAGCTTGGACAGGGCATCTAATGAAAAACTGTTTTTT.

V and J are TRBV11-2 and TRBJ2-7, with D perhaps TRBD1 (5 bases). Between the trimmed V and J ends, which lost 1 base and 4 bases, there was a span of 14 bases. Germline values: CDR1 SGHAT, CDR2 FQNNGV. This CDR3 is 15 amino acids long. CDR3 loop: CASSLGSQGGYEQYF. DNA for the CDR3: TGTGCCAGCAGCTTAGGAAGTCAGGGTGGGTACGAGCAGTACTTC. Together with reference TRBV11-2 and TRBJ2-7, the CDR3 gives the full variable domain: EAGVAQSPRYKIIEKRQSVAFWCNPISGHATLYWYQQILGQGPKLLIQFQNNGVVDDSQLPKDRFSAERLKGVDSTLKIQPAKLEDSAVYLCASSLGSQGGYEQYFGPGTRLTVT.

The genes are TRBV7-2 and TRBJ1-1, with 7 bases that match TRBD1. Germline CDR1 reads SGHTA; CDR2 reads FQGNSA. Germline trimming cut 1 base from V and 7 bases from J; bases unmatched to any gene: 9. The CDR3 extends over 15 amino acids. CDR3 sequence reads: CASSLGPTGLGEAFF. CDR3 DNA: TGTGCCAGCAGCTTAGGCCCGACAGGGTTGGGTGAAGCTTTCTTT.

With respect to this clone: The sample holds other DNA sequences that translate to the same CDR3. The V and J genes are TRBV7-9 and TRBJ2-5; the match to TRBD2 covers 7 bases. Germline V lookup: CDR1 SEHNR, CDR2 FQNEAQ (reference sequence). J was trimmed by 2 bases and V by 6 bases; bases with no gene match: 15. CDR3 length: 17 residues. CDR3 DNA sequence: TGTGCCAGCAGGAAAGGGGAGTGGGAGGGTTGGCAAGAGACCCAGTACTTC. Its protein is CASRKGEWEGWQETQYF. Drawing the rest from reference TRBV7-9 and TRBJ2-5, the complete variable domain is DTGVSQNPRHKITKRGQNVTFRCDPISEHNRLYWYRQTLGQGPEFLTYFQNEAQLEKSRLLSDRFSAERPKGSFSTLEIQRTEQGDSAMYLCASRKGEWEGWQETQYFGPGTRLLVL.

The gene calls are TRBV12-3 or TRBV12-4 and TRBJ1-1; D possibly corresponds to TRBD1 (5 bases). The V end was cut by 6 bases, the J end by 0 bases, with 8 bases between. The CDR3 extends over 13 amino acids. The CDR3 is CASSRQMNTEAFF. The CDR3 DNA follows: TGTGCCAGCAGCCGACAGATGAACACTGAAGCTTTCTTT.

V is TRBV19 and J is TRBJ2-5, with TRBD1 as a possible D gene (5 bases). The CDR3 has 14 residues. In germline, CDR1 is LNHDA, CDR2 SQIVND (reference sequence). The V end lost 5 bases, the J end lost 5 bases, and 15 bases lay between the germline ends. CDR3 coding DNA: TGTGCCAGTAGTCCTCAGGGTTTTAGGGAGACCCAGTACTTC. Residues: CASSPQGFRETQYF. Using reference TRBV19 and TRBJ2-5 for the parts outside the CDR3, the full variable domain is DGGITQSPKYLFRKEGQNVTLSCEQNLNHDAMYWYRQDPGQGLRLIYYSQIVNDFQKGDIAEGYSVSREKKESFPLTVTSAQKNPTAFYLCASSPQGFRETQYFGPGTRLLVL.

V usage is TRBV4-1 and J usage is TRBJ2-1; a possible D gene is TRBD2 (5 bases). There are 15 residues in the CDR3. The V gene lost 5 bases and the J gene lost 8 bases, with 19 bases spanning the gap. Germline V lookup: CDR1 MGHRA, CDR2 YSYEKL. The CDR3 sequence: CASSSPGDSLDEQFF. CDR3 sequence (DNA): TGCGCCAGCAGCTCACCCGGGGATAGTCTCGATGAGCAGTTCTTC.

This rearrangement joins TRBV3-1 (or the pseudogene TRBV3-2) to TRBJ2-1; D gene unclear. The CDR3 loop spans 13 amino acids. Per germline, CDR1 LGHDT and CDR2 YNNKEL (reference sequence). V gave up 8 bases and J gave up 3 bases, with 11 bases separating them. The CDR3 nucleotides read TGTGCCAGCGGCCTACCGGGCTACAATGAGCAGTTCTTC. This encodes CASGLPGYNEQFF.

This clone was detected only once. The chain recombines TRBV28 with TRBJ1-4, with 8 bases identical to TRBD1. This CDR3 is 14 amino acids long. Germline assignment: CDR1 MDHEN and CDR2 SYDVKM. Losses at the gene ends were 6 bases for V and 8 bases for J; bases not matched to a gene: 8. The CDR3 nucleotides read TGTGCCAGCAGCTCTTTCCGGGACAGGGAAAAACTGTTTTTT. Its translation is CASSSFRDREKLFF.

This chain joins TRBV19 and TRBJ1-2, with no clear D. V was pared by 3 bases and J by 0 bases, with 14 bases between. The CDR3 totals 16 residues. Looked up from germline, CDR1 is LNHDA and CDR2 is SQIVND (reference sequence). CDR3 nucleotides: TGTGCCAGTAGTATGCCCCGGGTAGGCACTAACTATGGCTACACCTTC. Amino acids: CASSMPRVGTNYGYTF. The full variable domain, completed using reference TRBV19 and TRBJ1-2, is DGGITQSPKYLFRKEGQNVTLSCEQNLNHDAMYWYRQDPGQGLRLIYYSQIVNDFQKGDIAEGYSVSREKKESFPLTVTSAQKNPTAFYLCASSMPRVGTNYGYTFGSGTRLTVV.

This chain links TRBV2 with TRBJ1-2; D unresolved. V gave up 6 bases and J gave up 1 base, with 9 bases separating them. The CDR3 is made up of 13 amino acids. Germline-derived CDR1 and CDR2 are SNHLY and FYNNEI. CDR3: CASRDFFNYGYTF. CDR3 nucleotide sequence: TGTGCCAGCAGGGACTTCTTTAACTATGGCTACACCTTC.

The chain carries TRBV6-1 and TRBJ2-2, with 12 bases aligning to TRBD2. The V gene's germline CDR1 is MNHNS and CDR2 SASEGT. The CDR3 is made up of 16 amino acids. Trimming cost V 3 bases and J 5 bases; bases outside gene matches: 4. The CDR3 protein is CASSDQLAGGTGELFF. Here the CDR3 DNA reads TGTGCCAGCAGTGACCAACTAGCGGGAGGAACCGGGGAGCTGTTTTTT.

The CDR3 bases are TGTGCCAGCTCACCCCAGTACCAAGAGACCCAGTACTTC. It encodes CASSPQYQETQYF. The chain is built from TRBV18 and TRBJ2-5; no clear D. V was cut by 3 bases and J by 0 bases, with 5 bases left in between. CDR3 length equals 13 residues. Germline loops: CDR1 KGHSH, CDR2 LQKENI. Looking up the rest from reference TRBV18 and TRBJ2-5 gives the full variable domain: NAGVMQNPRHLVRRRGQEARLRCSPMKGHSHVYWYRQLPEEGLKFMVYLQKENIIDESGMPKERFSAEFPKEGPSILRIQQVVRGDSAAYFCASSPQYQETQYFGPGTRLLVL.

The chain has TRBV6-5 and TRBJ2-7; D is perhaps TRBD2 (6 bases). V was pared by 6 bases and J by 2 bases, with 14 bases between. The germline gives CDR1 MNHEY, CDR2 SVGAGI. There are 14 residues in the CDR3. CDR3 sequence (DNA): TGTGCCAGCAGGGGACGGGAGCCCCCCTACGAGCAGTACTTC. Its translation: CASRGREPPYEQYF.

The chain joins TRBV5-6 to TRBJ1-2; maybe TRBD1 (5 bases). This CDR3 has 14 residues. Germline V gene lookup returns CDR1 SGHDT and CDR2 YYEEEE. With 4 bases removed from V and 4 bases from J, the gap between germline ends came to 14 bases. CDR3 region: CASSLRGRAYGYTF. The CDR3 bases are TGTGCCAGCAGCCTTCGTGGCAGGGCCTATGGCTACACCTTC.

The chain is built from TRBV18 and TRBJ2-7, with D uncertain. The CDR3 loop spans 14 amino acids. Per the germline V gene, CDR1 is KGHSH and CDR2 is LQKENI. Trimming left V 3 bases short and J 0 bases short, with 9 bases between. The CDR3 DNA is TGTGCCAGCTCACCTATTCCCTACTCCTACGAGCAGTACTTC. Amino acids: CASSPIPYSYEQYF.

The chain recombines TRBV6-5 with TRBJ2-1, with D possibly matching TRBD2 (5 bases). V was shortened by 7 bases and J by 2 bases, with 9 bases between the two germline ends. Germline V lookup: CDR1 MNHEY, CDR2 SVGAGI. The CDR3 runs to 13 residues. Here the CDR3 reads CASTRGAYNEQFF. The CDR3 nucleotides read TGTGCCAGCACCCGGGGAGCCTACAATGAGCAGTTCTTC.

This sequence joins TRBV10-3 and TRBJ2-7; D might be TRBD1 (5 bases). The CDR3 is made up of 12 amino acids. Germline assignment: CDR1 ENHRY and CDR2 SYGVKD. The V and J ends lost 4 bases and 6 bases respectively, with 10 bases between them. In DNA, the CDR3 is TGTGCCATCAGTGCCGACAGCAGCGAGCAGTACTTC. Translation: CAISADSSEQYF.

The J gene is TRBJ1-2, the V gene TRBV18; 9 bases are shared with TRBD1. CDR1 and CDR2 from the germline V gene are KGHSH and LQKENI. The length of the CDR3 is 15 residues. V dropped 5 bases and J dropped 4; count of bases not matched to a gene: 8. The CDR3: CASSTTGTGPYGYTF. The CDR3 DNA follows: TGTGCCAGCTCAACAACCGGGACAGGGCCCTATGGCTACACCTTC.

J is TRBJ2-1 and V is TRBV3-1 (or the pseudogene TRBV3-2); TRBD2 aligns across 9 bases. The trim removed 0 bases at V and 5 bases at J, leaving 5 bases unmatched. This CDR3 region has 16 residues. Germline CDR1 and CDR2: LGHDT and YNNKEL (reference sequence). CDR3 DNA: TGTGCCAGCAGCCAAGATCGACTAGCGGTAAACAATGAGCAGTTCTTC. This gives the protein CASSQDRLAVNNEQFF.

DNA for the CDR3: TGTGCCAGCAGGGGGGGTCTACCGTACTACGAGCAGTACTTC. Translating it yields CASRGGLPYYEQYF. The chain couples TRBV2 to TRBJ2-7; D may be TRBD2 (6 bases). The ends were cut back, 6 bases at V and 3 bases at J, with 15 bases in the middle. CDR3 length: 14 amino acids. CDR1 and CDR2 from the germline V gene are SNHLY and FYNNEI.

In this sample, this clone is medium-sized. The chain uses TRBV2 and TRBJ1-5, with 8 bases matching TRBD1. The germline V gene encodes CDR1 SNHLY and CDR2 FYNNEI. The CDR3 covers 13 residues. The V segment lost 7 bases and the J segment 7 bases; nucleotides outside the gene matches: 6. The CDR3, as DNA: TGTGCCAGCAACTTACAGGGGGACCAGCCCCAGCATTTT. The encoded protein is CASNLQGDQPQHF.

The rearrangement joins TRBV24-1 to TRBJ2-1, with TRBD2 identical over 8 bases. Trimming took 9 bases from V and 8 from J; bases not matched to a gene: 8. The CDR3 length is 13 residues. Germline V gene data show CDR1 as KGHDR and CDR2 as SFDVKD. The CDR3 nucleotides read TGTGCCACCGGTGGGACTAGTGGGGATGAGCAGTTCTTC. Protein: CATGGTSGDEQFF.

This clone was found once. V and J are TRBV19 and TRBJ1-5; no clear D gene. The germline CDR1 and CDR2 sequences are LNHDA and SQIVND (reference sequence). V lost 5 bases and J 10 bases, leaving 9 bases between the germline ends. The CDR3 runs 11 residues. The chain's CDR3 is CASSSAGPQHF. The DNA of the CDR3 is TGTGCCAGTAGTTCCGCGGGACCCCAGCATTTT.